This passage covers 32 T cell receptor beta chains from one sample sequenced in a study of cytomegalovirus exposure and HLA in healthy donors. A multiplex PCR was run with 60 Vbeta primers and 13 Jbeta primers. The data were produced by immunoSEQ multiplex PCR, yet TCRdb's version contains in-frame clones alone and is incomplete. The sample includes about 160,000 clones, 70% to 90% seen only once; the top ten take roughly 2%. The sample taken for sequencing was PBMCs. The receptors here all came from a young woman in good health and CMV-seronegative.

This clone was detected only a few times. The rearrangement uses TRBV6-4 and TRBJ1-1, with TRBD1 matching over 7 bases. The CDR3 has 14 amino acids. Germline assignment: CDR1 MRHNA and CDR2 SNTAGT. Unmatched junction bases numbered 8, after V lost 3 bases and J lost 7 bases. This CDR3 is CASSDGRGHGEAFF. As DNA, the CDR3 is TGTGCCAGCAGTGATGGTAGGGGGCACGGTGAAGCTTTCTTT.

This sequence joins TRBV25-1 and TRBJ2-4; 8 bases map to TRBD1. This CDR3 region has 16 residues. Germline CDR1 reads MGHDK; CDR2 reads SYGVNS. The junction had 7 bases not matched to a gene; V was cut back by 4 bases and J by 2 bases. The chain's CDR3 is CASSGTGLGTKNIQYF. The CDR3 bases are TGTGCCAGCAGTGGGACAGGGTTGGGGACCAAAAACATTCAGTACTTC.

The chain couples TRBV28 to TRBJ1-4; TRBD1 matches 7 bases. The CDR3 is 19 residues long. CDR1 is MDHEN and CDR2 is SYDVKM in the germline V gene. Trimming cost V 4 bases and J 0 bases; bases outside gene matches: 14. CDR3 in DNA: TGTGCCAGCAGTTCACGGAGGGGGCGGATCTTTGCAACTAATGAAAAACTGTTTTTT. It specifies CASSSRRGRIFATNEKLFF.

The gene calls are TRBV6-1 and TRBJ1-2, with D perhaps matching TRBD1 (6 bases). CDR3 size: 15 residues. Trimming took off 2 bases at V and 8 bases at J, with 18 bases between the two ends. Germline values: CDR1 MNHNS, CDR2 SASEGT. The CDR3 is CASSEWGGEQGGYTF. Here the CDR3 DNA reads TGTGCCAGCAGTGAATGGGGTGGAGAACAGGGAGGCTACACCTTC.

This clone was detected once. The chain links TRBV5-1 to TRBJ2-2; D is uncertain. The CDR3 has 15 residues. Deletions cut 2 bases from V and 0 bases from J, with 8 bases between. Germline CDR1 reads SGHRS; CDR2 reads YFSETQ. Here the CDR3 DNA reads TGCGCCAGCAGCTTACCGGTTACGAACACCGGGGAGCTGTTTTTT. It encodes CASSLPVTNTGELFF.

This clone was seen more than once but under ten times. V gene TRBV7-9 combines with J gene TRBJ1-2; D is unresolved. This CDR3 contains 19 residues. Germline V lookup: CDR1 SEHNR, CDR2 FQNEAQ (reference sequence). V shed 5 bases and J shed 0 bases, with 25 bases lying between them. The CDR3: CASSSPRDTKLNPNYGYTF. The CDR3 DNA reads TGTGCCAGCAGCAGCCCCCGGGATACTAAACTCAACCCTAACTATGGCTACACCTTC.

The chain has TRBV10-3 and TRBJ1-2; 7 bases line up with TRBD1. Germline V gives CDR1 ENHRY, CDR2 SYGVKD. V trimming: 5 bases; J trimming: 5 bases; junction bases outside the gene matches: 11. CDR3 length: 15 residues. CDR3 DNA sequence: TGTGCCATCAGTAAGCCGGGACAGCCCGAGTATGGCTACACCTTC. Its protein product is CAISKPGQPEYGYTF.

This clone has more than one count but fewer than ten. The rearrangement joins TRBV29-1 to TRBJ2-2; 7 nucleotides line up with TRBD1. Germline values: CDR1 SQVTM, CDR2 ANQGSEA. This CDR3 has 13 residues. V lost 7 bases, J lost 4 bases, and 6 bases stayed unmatched. DNA for the CDR3: TGCAGCGCCGGGGACAGTTCCACCGGGGAGCTGTTTTTT. The encoded protein is CSAGDSSTGELFF.

This chain joins TRBV7-9 and TRBJ2-3; D call uncertain. CDR3 length equals 16 residues. The V gene lost 4 bases and the J gene lost 1 base, with 15 bases spanning the gap. Germline loops: CDR1 SEHNR, CDR2 FQNEAQ (reference sequence). The CDR3 sequence: CASSSKQFTGTDTQYF. CDR3 nucleotide sequence: TGTGCCAGCAGCTCGAAACAGTTCACCGGCACAGATACGCAGTATTTT.

The rearrangement links TRBV7-9 to TRBJ1-2, with D perhaps TRBD1 (5 bases). Germline assignment: CDR1 SEHNR and CDR2 FQNEAQ (reference sequence). The germline V and J ends were trimmed by 3 bases and 4 bases, with 9 bases remaining between them. There are 13 residues in the CDR3. The CDR3 nucleotides read TGTGCCAGCAGCTTGGGGGGGGTCTATGGCTACACCTTC. Residues: CASSLGGVYGYTF.

The rearrangement links TRBV4-2 to TRBJ2-7; 11 nucleotides line up with TRBD2. This CDR3 comprises 15 residues. J gave up 6 bases and V 4 bases, and 8 bases lay outside the gene matches. The V gene's germline CDR1 is LGHNA and CDR2 YNFKEQ. The chain's CDR3 is CASSRTSGSIGEQYF. The DNA of the CDR3 is TGTGCCAGCAGCCGAACTAGCGGGAGTATAGGCGAGCAGTACTTC.

A few counts support this clone. The genes are TRBV25-1 and TRBJ2-6; D is unresolved. The CDR3 consists of 13 residues. Germline values: CDR1 MGHDK, CDR2 SYGVNS. With 5 bases removed from V and 4 bases from J, the gap between germline ends came to 6 bases. Written as DNA, the CDR3 is TGTGCCAGCAGTTCCCAGGGGGCCAACGTCCTGACTTTC. This codes for CASSSQGANVLTF.

This clone was picked up a small number of times. The chain is built from TRBV7-9 and TRBJ2-1, with 15 nucleotides matching TRBD2. V lost 4 bases to trimming and J lost 8 bases; unmatched junction nucleotides: 6. Germline V lookup: CDR1 SEHNR, CDR2 FQNEAQ (reference sequence). The CDR3 extends over 16 amino acids. CDR3 nucleotides: TGTGCCAGCAGCTCGGGACTAGCGGGAGGTGGGGATGAGCAGTTCTTC. Protein: CASSSGLAGGGDEQFF.

The V call is TRBV4-2, the J call TRBJ1-4, with TRBD1 identical over 8 bases. The CDR3 is 16 amino acids. V was clipped by 0 bases and J by 0 bases; unmatched bases: 0. Germline V CDR1 and CDR2: LGHNA, YNFKEQ. Here the CDR3 DNA reads TGTGCCAGCAGCCAAGAGGGACAGGCAACTAATGAAAAACTGTTTTTT. This gives the protein CASSQEGQATNEKLFF.

DNA for the CDR3: TGTGCTAGTGGCCAAGCTGGGACAGCGAGGGGCAACACCGGGGAGCTGTTTTTT. Its protein is CASGQAGTARGNTGELFF. This rearrangement joins TRBV12-5 to TRBJ2-2; TRBD1 agrees at 7 bases. Germline trimming cut 6 bases from V and 2 bases from J; bases unmatched to any gene: 15. The CDR3 spans 18 residues. CDR1 and CDR2 from the germline V gene are LGHNT and FRNRAP.

The chain links TRBV5-6 to TRBJ2-5, with 7 bases lining up with TRBD2. The assigned J gene may be wrong: the sequence end matches TRBJ2-7 better. The CDR3 totals 16 residues. Germline loops: CDR1 SGHDT, CDR2 YYEEEE. CDR3 region: CASSPGGGLGTYEQYF. The CDR3 DNA reads TGTGCCAGCAGCCCGGGGGGAGGACTGGGGACCTACGAGCAGTACTTC.

The chain joins TRBV28 to TRBJ1-5; no reliable D call. Trimming cost V 3 bases and J 4 bases, with 10 bases left between them. The CDR3 sequence is 14 residues long. Germline lookup yields CDR1 MDHEN and CDR2 SYDVKM. The CDR3 loop reads CASSFSEYNQPQHF. The DNA for the CDR3 is TGTGCCAGCAGTTTTTCGGAGTATAATCAGCCCCAGCATTTT.

This chain joins TRBV6-1 and TRBJ2-7; 7 nucleotides match TRBD1. J gave up 2 bases and V 3 bases, and 7 bases lay outside the gene matches. CDR3 length equals 15 residues. Germline-derived CDR1 and CDR2 are MNHNS and SASEGT. The CDR3 region is CASSEGQNMAYEQYF. CDR3 coding DNA: TGTGCCAGCAGTGAGGGACAGAACATGGCCTACGAGCAGTACTTC.

A note on this clone: One junction end does not reproduce the germline sequence, and a read error may be involved. The same CDR3 also results from other DNA sequences found in this sample. The chain recombines TRBV28 with TRBJ2-2; TRBD2 is a possible D gene (7 bases). There are 14 residues in the CDR3. From germline, CDR1 is MDHEN and CDR2 SYDVKM. The CDR3 bases are TGTGCCAGCCTCAAGGGGGGGAGCACCGGGGAGCTGTTTTTC. Encoded protein: CASLKGGSTGELFF.

The CDR3 DNA sequence: TGTGCCAGCAGCTTAACTAGCGGCCAAGAGACCCAGTACTTC. Its translation: CASSLTSGQETQYF. The V gene is TRBV5-8, the J gene TRBJ2-5, with 8 bases fitting TRBD2. This CDR3 is built from 14 residues. Germline values: CDR1 SGHTS, CDR2 YDEGEE. The junction had 1 base not matched to a gene; V was cut back by 2 bases and J by 1 base. Full variable domain (remainder filled in from reference TRBV5-8 and TRBJ2-5): EAGVTQSPTHLIKTRGQQATLRCSPISGHTSVYWYQQALGLGLQFLLWYDEGEERNRGNFPPRFSGRQFPNYSSELNVNALELEDSALYLCASSLTSGQETQYFGPGTRLLVL.

The chain recombines TRBV7-2 with TRBJ1-1, with a possible D match to TRBD1 (6 bases). The CDR3 contains 13 residues. CDR1 SGHTA and CDR2 FQGNSA come from the germline V gene. Trimming took 10 bases from V and 4 from J, leaving 16 bases between them. The CDR3 here is CATRGGWVTEAFF. In nucleotides, the CDR3 is TGTGCCACTAGGGGGGGTTGGGTCACTGAAGCTTTCTTT.

The chain recombines TRBV5-1 with TRBJ2-1; TRBD2 aligns across 9 bases. Germline V CDR1 and CDR2: SGHRS, YFSETQ. J lost 2 bases, V lost 5 bases, and 5 bases had no gene match. The CDR3 spans 15 residues. Here the CDR3 reads CASRITSGPYNEQFF. CDR3 nucleotide sequence: TGCGCCAGCAGAATAACTAGCGGGCCCTACAATGAGCAGTTCTTC.

This clone was detected a few times. This chain connects TRBV6-1 to TRBJ1-1; TRBD1 might be the D (6 bases). Trimming pared 5 bases from V and 7 bases from J, leaving 14 bases between. Germline values: CDR1 MNHNS, CDR2 SASEGT. CDR3 length: 13 amino acids. The CDR3: CASSSSGGIEAFF. The CDR3 DNA reads TGTGCCAGCAGTTCGTCGGGGGGCATTGAAGCTTTCTTT.

The V call is TRBV28, the J call TRBJ2-1; 9 positions agree with TRBD2. The J segment lost 14 bases and the V segment lost 5 bases, leaving 13 bases of the junction unmatched. Looked up from germline, CDR1 is MDHEN and CDR2 is SYDVKM. The CDR3 totals 14 residues. The CDR3 bases are TGTGCCAGCAGTCGACCCGGGCTAGCGGGGAAGGAGTTCTTC. This encodes CASSRPGLAGKEFF.

The chain couples TRBV5-1 to TRBJ1-1; possibly TRBD1 for D (6 bases). The CDR3 runs to 14 residues. V lost 0 bases and J lost 7, with 13 bases in between. Germline V lookup: CDR1 SGHRS, CDR2 YFSETQ. CDR3 region: CASSLGNRADEAFF. The CDR3 DNA sequence: TGCGCCAGCAGCTTGGGGAACAGGGCAGATGAAGCTTTCTTT.

The chain uses TRBV11-2 and TRBJ2-5; D might be TRBD1 (6 bases). Trimming cost V 5 bases and J 2 bases, with 12 bases left between them. This CDR3 contains 14 residues. CDR1 is SGHAT and CDR2 is FQNNGV in the germline V gene. CDR3 amino acids: CASSLSGQQETQYF. The CDR3 DNA follows: TGTGCCAGCAGCCTATCAGGACAGCAAGAGACCCAGTACTTC.

On this clone: This sample includes further DNA sequences coding for the same CDR3. The gene calls are TRBV5-1 and TRBJ1-1; TRBD1 might be the D (5 bases). The CDR3 spans 13 residues. Germline V lookup: CDR1 SGHRS, CDR2 YFSETQ. V lost 1 base to trimming and J lost 1 base, with 5 bases between them. CDR3 sequence (DNA): TGCGCCAGCAGCTTGACAGGGAACACTGAAGCTTTCTTT. It codes for CASSLTGNTEAFF.

The chain links TRBV11-2 to TRBJ1-2; the match to TRBD1 covers 8 bases. J lost 10 bases, V lost 4 bases, and 14 bases had no gene match. Per germline, CDR1 SGHAT and CDR2 FQNNGV. The CDR3 consists of 15 residues. CDR3 DNA: TGTGCCAGCAGCTCAGTGGACAGGGTGAATGGTGACTACACCTTC. Translation: CASSSVDRVNGDYTF.

The V and J genes are TRBV18 and TRBJ1-4; D uncertain. With 2 bases removed from V and 3 bases from J, the gap between germline ends came to 10 bases. Germline CDR1 reads KGHSH; CDR2 reads LQKENI. CDR3 size: 15 residues. The CDR3 loop reads CASSPEARPNEKLFF. In DNA form, the CDR3 reads TGTGCCAGCTCACCAGAAGCGCGGCCTAATGAAAAACTGTTTTTT. The full variable domain, completed using reference TRBV18 and TRBJ1-4, is NAGVMQNPRHLVRRRGQEARLRCSPMKGHSHVYWYRQLPEEGLKFMVYLQKENIIDESGMPKERFSAEFPKEGPSILRIQQVVRGDSAAYFCASSPEARPNEKLFFGSGTQLSVL.

This clone was observed once. The gene calls are TRBV7-3 and TRBJ2-7, with D possibly being TRBD2 (5 bases). The germline V and J ends were trimmed by 2 bases and 1 base, with 12 bases remaining between them. The CDR3 has 15 amino acids. Germline assignment: CDR1 SGHTA and CDR2 FQGTGA. The CDR3 spells CASSLQAGQSYEQYF. The CDR3 DNA reads as TGTGCCAGCAGCTTACAGGCGGGCCAATCCTACGAGCAGTACTTC. Drawing the rest from reference TRBV7-3 and TRBJ2-7, the complete variable domain is GAGVSQTPSNKVTEKGKYVELRCDPISGHTALYWYRQSLGQGPEFLIYFQGTGAADDSGLPNDRFFAVRPEGSVSTLKIQRTERGDSAVYLCASSLQAGQSYEQYFGPGTRLTVT.

Turning to this clone: At one end the junction does not follow the germline gene, possibly because of a read error. This chain links TRBV6-4 with TRBJ2-2; D unclear. The CDR3 spans 14 residues. Germline V gene sequence: CDR1 MRHNA, CDR2 SNTAGT. The CDR3 DNA is TGTGCCAGCAGTCACTCTAGGAACACCGGGGAGCTGTTTTTT. Its translation is CASSHSRNTGELFF.

This chain connects TRBV7-3 to TRBJ2-1; D call uncertain. CDR3 length: 13 amino acids. V was pared by 2 bases and J by 8 bases, with 10 bases between. The germline gives CDR1 SGHTA, CDR2 FQGTGA. The CDR3 DNA is TGTGCCAGCAGCTTACCCGGCCGGGATGAGCAGTTCTTC. Translation: CASSLPGRDEQFF.